This T cell receptor beta chain emerged from a study of blood T cell repertoires in COVID-19 (dated by TCRdb to 2020 to 2021). About the study as a whole: Samples covering the acute and convalescent phases of COVID-19 were provided by collaborators in the United States, Italy and Spain. The material from the prospective study consisted of cDNA or gDNA derived from T cells, B-cell-depleted T cells, or PBMCs. Subjects who had been exposed to COVID-19, were actively infected with it, or had recovered from it provided the deeply sampled blood TCRbeta repertoires that made up the dataset. The repertoires were made available in a free public database intended to serve as a resource for research on the immune response to SARS-CoV-2. The samples were drawn from two sources: the first 160 participants of the ongoing ImmuneRACE study, and over 1,000 subjects contributed by 6 global collaborators. A de-identified subject ID, COVID-19 status, age in years and sex were almost always included in the sample metadata. Where HLA class I and class II types were available, the types were taken from metadata supplied by the sample provider, not from assay-based typing. The research as a whole found: The quantity of clinical and demographic metadata differed by source and by participant and was supplied without curation.

Enrolling through a virtual design, the prospective study's participants ranged in age from roughly 18 to 95 years and lived across 20 to 25 United States geographic areas. In the prospective study, participants were assigned to cohorts based on the clinical history participants reported in a screening survey and a study questionnaire. Mobile phlebotomists in the prospective study collected whole blood, serum and a nasopharyngeal or oropharyngeal swab from every participant. Additional blood draws and questionnaires over an approximately two-month period could optionally be provided by prospective study participants. Prospective study blood samples were shipped either frozen or at room temperature before DNA extraction. Between the V and J ends, shortened by 2 bases and 0 bases respectively, the junction contains 8 bases. The CDR3 runs 15 residues from the cysteine to the phenylalanine. CDR3 DNA is the only sequence kept; it has 45 bases, read in frame from the first base. Reading the germline V gene gives CDR1 MGHDK and CDR2 SYGVNS.

TCRbeta CDR3 regions were amplified from genomic DNA using the immunoSEQ Assay, a bias-controlled multiplex PCR. In the authors' own workflow: Within the assay, amplification of reference gene primers was used to estimate how many nucleated cells each sample contained. To quantify the absolute abundance of each unique TCRbeta CDR3 rearrangement, sequence reads were collapsed and filtered. For each sample, productive Simpson clonality was calculated as the square root of Simpson's diversity index across productive rearrangements. Not all clones reach the TCRdb copy of this immuneACCESS table, which keeps in-frame sequences only. Checked studies attribute under half of the gap to unresolved V genes and leave the rest unexplained. From that table come the V and J calls and clone size; the DNA was used to work out D and trimming. This sample gives hundreds of thousands of clones in total; under 90% of them show up just once. The ten biggest clones cover approximately 4.3% of the sample.

In the case of this clone: This receptor's antigen is unknown. No much larger clonotype is one base removed from it; base qualities were not supplied.

What was sequenced was PBMCs or T cells enriched from blood (not recorded which). Rearrangement joined TRBV25-1 to TRBJ1-3; the D gene is not confidently resolved. The receptor was isolated from a man under 40 with acute COVID-19. The CDR3 amino acid sequence is: CASSETDFSGNTIYF. Here is the DNA: TGTGCCAGCAGTGAAACGGACTTCTCTGGAAACACCATATATTTT.